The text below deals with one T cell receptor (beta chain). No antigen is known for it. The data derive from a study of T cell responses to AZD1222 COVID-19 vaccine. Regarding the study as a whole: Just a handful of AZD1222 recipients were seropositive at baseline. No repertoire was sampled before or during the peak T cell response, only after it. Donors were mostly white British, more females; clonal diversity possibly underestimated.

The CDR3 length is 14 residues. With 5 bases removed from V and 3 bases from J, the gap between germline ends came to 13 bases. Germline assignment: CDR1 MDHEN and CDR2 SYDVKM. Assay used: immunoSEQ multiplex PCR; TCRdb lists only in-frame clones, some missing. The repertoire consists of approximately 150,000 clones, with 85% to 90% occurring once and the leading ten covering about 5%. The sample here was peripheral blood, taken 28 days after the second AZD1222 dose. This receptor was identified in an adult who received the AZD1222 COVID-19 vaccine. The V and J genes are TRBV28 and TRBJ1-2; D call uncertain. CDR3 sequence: CASSTRPRDYGYTF. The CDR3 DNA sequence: TGTGCCAGCAGTACCCGTCCGAGAGACTATGGCTACACCTTC.